Following are 16 T cell receptor beta chains from one sample sequenced in a study of T cell repertoires in cytomegalovirus infection. These TCRs' antigens remain unknown. TCRdb called the reads again in MiXCR, with one record for every CDR3 protein. The repertoire consists of approximately 990,000 distinct CDR3 sequences, with roughly 31% occurring once and the leading ten covering 11% to 15%. This sample comprised cultured CD8+ T cells from PBMCs, obtained from culture after CMV antigen stimulation. Source of these receptors: a human donor in good health (CMV status not recorded). Some clones in this sample may be carry-over from other donors' samples.

The CDR3: CASSFLVEGQATYEQYF. DNA of the CDR3: TGTGCCAGCAGTTTTCTTGTTGAGGGACAGGCAACCTACGAGCAGTACTTC. The chain is built from TRBV12-3 or TRBV12-4 and TRBJ2-7; 8 nucleotides match TRBD1. This CDR3 is built from 17 residues. The trim removed 3 bases at V and 2 bases at J, leaving 12 bases unmatched.

V is TRBV12-3 or TRBV12-4 and J is TRBJ1-2; D is uncertain. The CDR3 is made up of 14 amino acids. With 2 bases removed from V and 8 bases from J, the gap between germline ends came to 15 bases. The CDR3 DNA sequence: TGTGCCAGCAGTTTATCAGTAAGCGACGGCGGCTACACCTTC. It codes for CASSLSVSDGGYTF.

The rearrangement joins TRBV27 to TRBJ1-2; 7 bases are shared with TRBD1. Per the germline V gene, CDR1 is MNHEY and CDR2 is SMNVEV (reference sequence). CDR3 length equals 14 residues. V lost 8 bases and J lost 4; bases outside the gene matches: 10. The chain's CDR3 is CASGSQGGFYGYTF. The CDR3 DNA is TGTGCCAGCGGCTCGCAGGGGGGGTTCTATGGCTACACCTTC.

Only a few counts were recorded for this clonotype. This sequence joins TRBV11-2 and TRBJ1-1; D not resolved. Trimming took off 3 bases at V and 2 bases at J, with 10 bases between the two ends. Germline assignment: CDR1 SGHAT and CDR2 FQNNGV. This CDR3 is 14 amino acids long. This CDR3 reads CASSFWQFNTEAFF. For the CDR3, the DNA is TGTGCCAGCAGCTTCTGGCAGTTCAACACTGAAGCTTTCTTT.

This clonotype was observed many times. The J gene is TRBJ2-3, the V gene TRBV12-3 or TRBV12-4, with 10 bases lining up with TRBD2. V lost 2 bases, J lost 2 bases, and 1 base stayed unmatched. The CDR3 has 15 amino acids. CDR3 nucleotides: TGTGCCAGCAGTTTAACTAGCGGGGCCACAGATACGCAGTATTTT. Its protein is CASSLTSGATDTQYF.

The V call is TRBV19, the J call TRBJ2-1, with a tentative D call TRBD2 (6 bases). The V gene lost 4 bases and the J gene lost 6 bases, with 16 bases spanning the gap. CDR3 length: 15 residues. Germline values: CDR1 LNHDA, CDR2 SQIVND (reference sequence). The CDR3 DNA reads TGTGCCAGTAGTACGGCCGGGGGTGGATTCAATGAGCAGTTCTTC. It yields the protein CASSTAGGGFNEQFF.

This chain links TRBV7-7 with TRBJ1-1; D is unclear. Germline V lookup: CDR1 SSHAT, CDR2 FNYEAQ (reference sequence). This CDR3 comprises 11 residues. This CDR3 is CARPFGTEAFF. The CDR3 DNA is TGTGCTAGGCCTTTCGGCACTGAAGCTTTCTTT.

This clonotype was counted at least ten times. The gene calls are TRBV7-9 and TRBJ1-1; no clear D. V lost 5 bases and J 8 bases, leaving 15 bases between the germline ends. The germline V gene encodes CDR1 SEHNR and CDR2 FQNEAQ (reference sequence). CDR3 length: 13 amino acids. CDR3 residues: CASSPPGALEAFF. CDR3 DNA: TGTGCCAGCAGCCCCCCGGGTGCCTTAGAAGCTTTCTTT.

This sequence joins TRBV28 and TRBJ2-7, with TRBD2 identical over 8 bases. J lost 3 bases, V lost 6 bases, and 7 bases had no gene match. In germline, CDR1 is MDHEN, CDR2 SYDVKM. CDR3 length equals 14 residues. The CDR3 bases are TGTGCCAGCAGGGCGCGGACTAGCAGCTACGAGCAGTACGTC. The encoded protein is CASRARTSSYEQYV.

The gene calls are TRBV27 and TRBJ2-7; D unclear. V gave up 0 bases and J gave up 7 bases, with 19 bases separating them. The CDR3 runs to 16 residues. CDR1 is MNHEY and CDR2 is SMNVEV in the germline V gene (reference sequence). CDR3 in DNA: TGTGCCAGCAGTTTATCGAGCCGTTATCCCATCCAAGAGCAGTACTTC. It translates to CASSLSSRYPIQEQYF.

This clonotype was counted at least ten times. The chain has TRBV4-1 and TRBJ1-6, with D unresolved. Germline values: CDR1 MGHRA, CDR2 YSYEKL. V lost 3 bases and J lost 7, with 16 bases in between. The CDR3 runs 16 residues. CDR3 sequence: CASSQSLMAGNSPLHF. The CDR3 coding sequence is TGCGCCAGCAGCCAGTCATTGATGGCGGGGAATTCACCCCTCCACTTT.

This clonotype was detected a few times. This chain joins TRBV4-3 and TRBJ2-6; D is uncertain. The germline CDR1 and CDR2 sequences are LGHNA and YSLEER. V was clipped by 0 bases and J by 0 bases, with 15 bases between them. This CDR3 comprises 19 residues. The CDR3 loop reads CASSQDYLMVDSGANVLTF. CDR3 nucleotide sequence: TGCGCCAGCAGCCAAGATTATTTAATGGTGGACTCTGGGGCCAACGTCCTGACTTTC.

The chain combines TRBV13 with TRBJ1-2; no definite D call. The length of the CDR3 is 13 residues. Trimming removed 4 bases at V and 6 bases at J, with 12 bases between. Germline CDR1 and CDR2: PRHDT and FYEKMQ (reference sequence). The CDR3 nucleotides are TGTGCCAGCAGCTCCGGGGTGATCGATGGCTACACCTTC. It is translated as CASSSGVIDGYTF.

The chain joins TRBV27 to TRBJ1-5; D gene ambiguous. The CDR3 sequence is 13 residues long. Trimming removed 5 bases at V and 3 bases at J, with 8 bases between. Germline CDR1 MNHEY, CDR2 SMNVEV (reference sequence). CDR3 in amino acids: CASSPSHNQPQHF. As DNA, the CDR3 is TGTGCCAGCAGTCCGTCCCACAATCAGCCCCAGCATTTT.

This clonotype showed up just a few times. CDR3 in amino acids: CASSYVAGSSTDTQYF. CDR3 nucleotide sequence: TGTGCCAGCAGTTACGTCGCAGGGTCTAGCACAGATACGCAGTATTTT. The chain has TRBV6-5 and TRBJ2-3; D may be TRBD1 (5 bases). There are 16 residues in the CDR3. Trimming removed 2 bases at V and 0 bases at J, with 12 bases between. Germline CDR1 and CDR2: MNHEY and SVGAGI.

The chain combines TRBV25-1 with TRBJ1-2; D ambiguous. The V end was cut by 2 bases, the J end by 8 bases, with 12 bases between. Germline assignment: CDR1 MGHDK and CDR2 SYGVNS. The CDR3 loop spans 13 amino acids. CDR3 residues: CASSENEVSGYTF. The CDR3 DNA reads TGTGCCAGCAGTGAAAACGAAGTAAGCGGCTACACCTTC.